These T cell receptor beta chains were read from a single sample in a study of T cells in Graves' hyperthyroidism and ophthalmopathy. One entry per CDR3 protein results from TCRdb running MiXCR on the multiplex PCR reads. The sample includes hundreds of thousands of distinct CDR3 sequences, around 13% seen only once; the top ten take over 11%. The sample consisted of blood. All receptors derive from a woman in her forties with Graves' hyperthyroidism. Both conserved end residues are part of each CDR3. The D gene is left open where the match is weak. Part of the rows lack a size; the others show once, few, many or a class for expanded clones.

D	size	V	J	DNA	CDR3
TRBD1	many	TRBV7-9	TRBJ2-5	TGTGCCAGCAGCCCCCGGACAGGGGGTTCGCGGGAGACCCAGTACTTC	CASSPRTGGSRETQYF
TRBD1	many	TRBV28	TRBJ1-5	TGTGCCAGCAGTTCTAATGGGGGAACAGGGGGCAACAATCAGCCCCAGCATTTT	CASSSNGGTGGNNQPQHF
TRBD2	medium-sized	TRBV20-1	TRBJ2-3	TGCAGTGCGGTTAGGACTAGCGGGGCAGATACGCAGTATTTT	CSAVRTSGADTQYF
TRBD2	many	TRBV20-1	TRBJ2-7	TGCAGTGCTAGAAGGGAGGGCCCCTACGAGCAGTACTTC	CSARREGPYEQYF
TRBD1	NA	TRBV20-1	TRBJ2-7	TGCAGTGCTAGAGTGGCAGGGGGCCAAGAGCAGTACTTC	CSARVAGGQEQYF
TRBD1	few	TRBV28	TRBJ1-2	TGTGCCACCCTACGTACGGGACAGGGGCATGGCTACACCTTC	CATLRTGQGHGYTF
NA	few	TRBV3-1	TRBJ2-5	TGTGCCAGCAGCCAAGATGAAGCGCCACAAGAGACCCAGTACTTC	CASSQDEAPQETQYF
NA	many	TRBV29-1	TRBJ2-4	TGCAGCGGGACGGCAGGGGTCGAAAACATTCAGTACTTC	CSGTAGVENIQYF
TRBD2	many	TRBV7-6	TRBJ2-1	TGTGCCAGCAGCTTGGAGCGGGAGGGCCCCTACAATGAGCAGTTCTTC	CASSLEREGPYNEQFF
NA	many	TRBV2	TRBJ1-2	TGTGCCAGCACGGGAAACCTTAACTATGGCTACACCTTC	CASTGNLNYGYTF
NA	many	TRBV28	TRBJ1-2	TGTGCCAGCAGTTCCCAGGGTAACCTTGGCTACACCTTC	CASSSQGNLGYTF
NA	many	TRBV5-1	TRBJ2-2	TGCGCCAGCAGCTTCTCCCACTCAACGCCCGGGGAGCTGTTTTTT	CASSFSHSTPGELFF
NA	few	TRBV7-2	TRBJ2-1	TGTGCCAGCAGCTTATACAATAGTGAGCAGTTCTTC	CASSLYNSEQFF
NA	many	TRBV6-1	TRBJ2-1	TGTGCCAGCAGTCCCGGACTCCTCTCCTACAATGAGCAGTTCTTC	CASSPGLLSYNEQFF
TRBD2	NA	TRBV7-2	TRBJ2-1	TGTGCCAGCAGCACACTAGCGGTACAATACAATGAGCAGTTCTTC	CASSTLAVQYNEQFF
TRBD2	many	TRBV11-2	TRBJ2-5	TGTGCCAGCAGCTTAGTCCCGGGCGGGAGTACCGGGGAGACCCAGTACTTC	CASSLVPGGSTGETQYF
TRBD1	many	TRBV10-1	TRBJ2-7	TGTGCCAGCAGCGTAGGACAGGGCTACGAGCAGTACTTC	CASSVGQGYEQYF
TRBD2	many	TRBV2	TRBJ2-1	TGTGCCAGCAGCGGCCAAGCGGGAGGGGGATACAATGAGCAGTTCTTC	CASSGQAGGGYNEQFF
TRBD1	few	TRBV28	TRBJ1-5	TGTGCCAGCGGGACAGGCAGGCAGCCCCAGCATTTT	CASGTGRQPQHF
NA	many	TRBV2	TRBJ1-1	TGTGCCAGCAGTGAAGAAGGCAGGGGATGGACTGAAGCTTTCTTT	CASSEEGRGWTEAFF
TRBD2	many	TRBV28	TRBJ2-7	TGTGCCAGCAGTTTAGGACTAGCGGTTTCCTACGAGCAGTACTTC	CASSLGLAVSYEQYF
NA	few	TRBV20-1	TRBJ1-3	TGCAGTGCGAGTAGTGCGGACTTCGCCGGAAACACCATATATTTT	CSASSADFAGNTIYF
TRBD1	many	TRBV5-8	TRBJ2-7	TGTGCCAGCAGCTGGCGGACAGGGGACAACGAGCAGTACTTC	CASSWRTGDNEQYF
NA	many	TRBV28	TRBJ2-5	TGTGCCAGCAGTTTTTTTAGATTGGTGAGAGAGACCCAGTACTTC	CASSFFRLVRETQYF
TRBD1	few	TRBV10-3	TRBJ1-1	TGTGCCATCAGTGAGTCAGGGACAGGGACTCCTGAAGCTTTCTTT	CAISESGTGTPEAFF
NA	many	TRBV7-2	TRBJ2-1	TGTGCCAGCAGCTTAGAGAGGGAGAATGAGCAGTTCTTC	CASSLERENEQFF
NA	many	TRBV2	TRBJ2-5	TGTGCCAGCAGTGAGGGCAGTCAAGAGACCCAGTACTTC	CASSEGSQETQYF
NA	NA	TRBV30	TRBJ1-1	TGTGCCTGGAGTGGGGACTTCTTAGCCACTGAAGCTTTCTTT	CAWSGDFLATEAFF
NA	many	TRBV28	TRBJ1-1	TGTGCCAGCAGTTACGGGGTGCCTGAAGCTTTCTTT	CASSYGVPEAFF
TRBD2	few	TRBV5-1	TRBJ2-2	TGCGCCAGCAGCTTGGTTGCGGGAGGCACCGGGGAGCTGTTTTTT	CASSLVAGGTGELFF
NA	many	TRBV3-1	TRBJ1-1	TGTGCCAGCAGCCAAGAGGACAGTGGATCGGGAGCTTTCTTT	CASSQEDSGSGAFF
TRBD2	few	TRBV6-1	TRBJ2-1	TGTGCCAGCAGTCCCAGTAGCGGGAACTACAATGAGCAGTTCTTC	CASSPSSGNYNEQFF
NA	many	TRBV28	TRBJ1-2	TGTGCCAGCAGTACTCAAAGAGTCTATGGCTACACCTTC	CASSTQRVYGYTF
TRBD1	NA	TRBV19	TRBJ2-3	TGTGCCACCGCGTCGGGACAGGGATTTGGCACAGATACGCAGTATTTT	CATASGQGFGTDTQYF
TRBD1	many	TRBV28	TRBJ2-5	TGTGCCAGCAGTTCGGGACAGGGGACGCAGACCCAGTACTTC	CASSSGQGTQTQYF
NA	many	TRBV12-3/TRBV12-4	TRBJ1-3	TGTGCCAGCAGTTTATACAGGGCGGGGTTCTCTGGAAACACCATATATTTT	CASSLYRAGFSGNTIYF
NA	few	TRBV7-2	TRBJ1-3	TGTGCCAGCAGCGGGCCGGGGGATTGGTCCCCCATATATTTT	CASSGPGDWSPIYF
TRBD1	NA	TRBV4-1	TRBJ2-7	TGCGCCAGCAGCCAGGGGACAGGGGGCGCCGAGCAGTACTTC	CASSQGTGGAEQYF
NA	many	TRBV12-3/TRBV12-4	TRBJ1-1	TGTGCCAGCAGTTTATTCGGGGGGCGGAATGAAGCTTTCTTT	CASSLFGGRNEAFF
TRBD2	NA	TRBV5-1	TRBJ2-5	TGCGCCAGCAGCTTCGGGTCAGGAGCGGGATCCCAAGAGACCCAGTACTTC	CASSFGSGAGSQETQYF
NA	many	TRBV5-1	TRBJ1-1	TGCGCCAGCCGACGGTTCACGGGGGAAGGAACTGAAGCTTTCTTT	CASRRFTGEGTEAFF